This T cell receptor (beta chain) was identified during a study of blood T cell repertoires in COVID-19. Study-level background: Acute and convalescent COVID-19 specimens originated in the United States, Italy and Spain.

This clone was seen once. CDR3 size: 14 residues. Germline CDR1 is LGHDT and CDR2 is YNNKEL (reference sequence). Trimming shortened V by 3 bases and J by 6 bases, and 14 bases separated the two germline ends. Authors' data handling: Quantification of nucleated cells was approximated via reference gene primer amplification. Profiling relied on immunoSEQ multiplex PCR, and the TCRdb table lists in-frame clones only, not all of them. D and trimming were read from the DNA, whereas the V and J calls and clone size are those reported in that table. The sample carries about 110,000 clones, about 80% recorded once.

This clonotype originated in a man between 65 and 79 years old with acute or convalescent COVID-19. The chain joins TRBV3-1 (or the pseudogene TRBV3-2) to TRBJ1-2; D gene uncertain. Sequencing input: peripheral blood. This chain's CDR3 is CASSHSNPSNGYTF. In DNA, the CDR3 is TGTGCCAGCAGCCACTCTAACCCGTCGAATGGCTACACCTTC.